These T cell receptor beta chains were read from a single sample in a study of blood T cell repertoires in COVID-19. Libraries were prepared by immunoSEQ multiplex PCR; TCRdb keeps only in-frame clonotypes and omits some of them. The table has around 400,000 clones, about 87% seen once. What was sequenced was peripheral blood. The receptors stem from a woman in her 30s with COVID-19, enrolled during active disease. Both conserved end residues are part of each CDR3. The D gene is left open where the match is weak. The size field is filled for only some rows; it gives once, few, many or a size class.

j_gene | v_gene | d_gene | abundance | CDR3nt | CDR3aa
TRBJ2-7 | TRBV30 | NA | few | TGTGCCTGGAGTGTGGGACTCTACGAGCAGTACTTC | CAWSVGLYEQYF
TRBJ2-1 | TRBV27 | NA | NA | TGTGCCAGCAGTCAACTAGCAACCGGCCGCTATGAGCAGTTCTTC | CASSQLATGRYEQFF
TRBJ2-2 | TRBV5-5 | TRBD1 | NA | TGTGCCAGCAGCTTGGGACAGGGGGCAGTCGGGGAGCTGTTTTTT | CASSLGQGAVGELFF
TRBJ2-7 | TRBV27 | NA | NA | TGTGCCAGCAGTTCCCCTGCGACAGCTTACTCCTACGAGCAGTACTTC | CASSSPATAYSYEQYF
TRBJ1-1 | TRBV10-3 | NA | NA | TGTGCCATCAGTGAGGCATTTAGCCTGGCGAACACTGAAGCTTTCTTT | CAISEAFSLANTEAFF
TRBJ2-7 | TRBV7-2 | NA | NA | TGTGCCAGCAGCCGGGACTCCACGGGGGAGCAGTACTTC | CASSRDSTGEQYF
TRBJ2-7 | TRBV12-1 | NA | NA | TGTGCCAGCAGCAGGGACAGGGGGCAAACTAGCGGGGCAGGGGCCTACGAGCAGTACTTC | CASSRDRGQTSGAGAYEQYF
TRBJ1-5 | TRBV6-6 | NA | NA | TGTGCCAGCAGTCACGACAGCCACAATCAGCCCCAGCATTTT | CASSHDSHNQPQHF
TRBJ1-2 | TRBV5-1 | TRBD1 | NA | TGCGCCAGCAGCTTAGGGACAGGGGGCCGTGGCTACACCTTC | CASSLGTGGRGYTF
TRBJ2-3 | TRBV10-3 | NA | NA | TGTGCCATCAGTGAGTCGGAGATCACAGATACGCAGTATTTT | CAISESEITDTQYF